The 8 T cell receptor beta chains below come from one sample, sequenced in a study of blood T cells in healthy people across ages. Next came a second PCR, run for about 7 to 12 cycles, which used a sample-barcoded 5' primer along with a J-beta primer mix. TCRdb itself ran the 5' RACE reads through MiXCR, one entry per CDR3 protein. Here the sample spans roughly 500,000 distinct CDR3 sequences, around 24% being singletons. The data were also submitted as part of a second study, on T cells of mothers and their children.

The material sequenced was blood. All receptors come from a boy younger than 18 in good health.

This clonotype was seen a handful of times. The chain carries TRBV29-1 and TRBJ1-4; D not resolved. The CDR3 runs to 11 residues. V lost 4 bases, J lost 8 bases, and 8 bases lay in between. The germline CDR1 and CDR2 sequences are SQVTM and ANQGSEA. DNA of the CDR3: TGCAGCGTTGGGAGTAGAGAAAAACTGTTTTTT. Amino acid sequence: CSVGSREKLFF.

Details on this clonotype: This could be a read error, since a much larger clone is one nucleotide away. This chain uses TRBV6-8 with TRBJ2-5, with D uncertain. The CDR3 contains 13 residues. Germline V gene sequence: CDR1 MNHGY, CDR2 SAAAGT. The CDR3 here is CTSIGQDQETQYF. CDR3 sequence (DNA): TGTACCAGCATCGGGCAAGACCAAGAGACCCAGTACTTC.

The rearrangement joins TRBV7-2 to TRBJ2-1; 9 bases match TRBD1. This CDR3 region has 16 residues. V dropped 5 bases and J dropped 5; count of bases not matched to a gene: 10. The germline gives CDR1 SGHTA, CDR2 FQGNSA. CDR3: CASSVSGTGLHNEQFF. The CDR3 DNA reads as TGTGCCAGCAGCGTTTCCGGGACAGGGTTGCACAATGAGCAGTTCTTC.

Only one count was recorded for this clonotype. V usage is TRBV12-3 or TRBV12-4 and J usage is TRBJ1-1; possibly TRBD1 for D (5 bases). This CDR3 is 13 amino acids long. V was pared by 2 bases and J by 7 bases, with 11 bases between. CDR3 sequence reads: CASSLPGVGEAFF. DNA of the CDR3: TGTGCCAGCAGTTTACCGGGGGTAGGTGAAGCTTTCTTT.

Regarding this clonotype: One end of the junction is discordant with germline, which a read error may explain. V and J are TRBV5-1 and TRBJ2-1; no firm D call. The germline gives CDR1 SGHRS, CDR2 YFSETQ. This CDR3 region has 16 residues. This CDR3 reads CASSLGGWTDRNEQFF. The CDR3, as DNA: TGCGCCAGCAGCTTGGGCGGATGGACGGATAGAAATGAACAGTTCTTC.

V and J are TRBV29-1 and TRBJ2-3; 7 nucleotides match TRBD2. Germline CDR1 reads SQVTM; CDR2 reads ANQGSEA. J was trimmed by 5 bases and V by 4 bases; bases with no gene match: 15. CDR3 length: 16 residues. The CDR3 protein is CSVGKGGRTVGDTQYF. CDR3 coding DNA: TGCAGCGTTGGAAAGGGCGGGAGAACGGTTGGAGATACGCAGTATTTT.

The CDR3: CSATNRGRDTGELFF. The CDR3 bases are TGCAGTGCTACAAACAGGGGGCGCGACACCGGGGAGCTGTTTTTT. The chain links TRBV20-1 to TRBJ2-2, with 9 bases that match TRBD1. The V gene end was trimmed by 4 bases and the J gene end by 3 bases; junction bases not matched to a gene: 6. Germline lookup yields CDR1 DFQATT and CDR2 SNEGSKA (reference sequence). The CDR3 is 15 residues long.

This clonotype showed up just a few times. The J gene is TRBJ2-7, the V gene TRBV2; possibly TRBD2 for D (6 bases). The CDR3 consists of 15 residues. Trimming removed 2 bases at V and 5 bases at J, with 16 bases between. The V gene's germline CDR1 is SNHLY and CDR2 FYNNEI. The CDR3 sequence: CASSEYPGRLHEQYF. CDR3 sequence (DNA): TGTGCCAGCAGTGAATACCCCGGGAGACTCCACGAGCAGTACTTC.